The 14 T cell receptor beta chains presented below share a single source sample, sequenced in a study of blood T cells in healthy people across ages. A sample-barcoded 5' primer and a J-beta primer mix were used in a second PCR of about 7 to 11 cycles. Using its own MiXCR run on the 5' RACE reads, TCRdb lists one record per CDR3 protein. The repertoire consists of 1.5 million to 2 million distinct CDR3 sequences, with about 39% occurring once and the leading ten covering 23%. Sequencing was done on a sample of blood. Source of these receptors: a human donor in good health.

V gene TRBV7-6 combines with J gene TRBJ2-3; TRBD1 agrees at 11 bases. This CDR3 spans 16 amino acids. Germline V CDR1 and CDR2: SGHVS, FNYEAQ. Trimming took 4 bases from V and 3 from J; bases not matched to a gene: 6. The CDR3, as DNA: TGTGCCAGCAGCTCGTACGGGACAGGGGGTACAGATACGCAGTATTTT. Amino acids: CASSSYGTGGTDTQYF.

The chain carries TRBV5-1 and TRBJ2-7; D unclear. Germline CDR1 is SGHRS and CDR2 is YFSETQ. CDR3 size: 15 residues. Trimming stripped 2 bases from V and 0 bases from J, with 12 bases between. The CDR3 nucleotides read TGCGCCAGCAGCTTCCTCGGCAGCGACTCCTACGAGCAGTACTTC. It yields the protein CASSFLGSDSYEQYF.

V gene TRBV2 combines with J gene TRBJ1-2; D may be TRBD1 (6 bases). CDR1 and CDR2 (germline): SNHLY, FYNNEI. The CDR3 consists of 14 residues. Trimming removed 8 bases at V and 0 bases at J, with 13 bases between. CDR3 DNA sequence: TGTGCCAGCCTGGGGGGGCGGACTAACTATGGCTACACCTTC. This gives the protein CASLGGRTNYGYTF.

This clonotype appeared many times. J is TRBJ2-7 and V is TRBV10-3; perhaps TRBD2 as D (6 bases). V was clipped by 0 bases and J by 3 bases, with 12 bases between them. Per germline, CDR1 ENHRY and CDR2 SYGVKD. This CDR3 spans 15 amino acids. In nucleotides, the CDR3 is TGTGCCATCAGTGAGTCGGCGGGACGGATCTACGAGCAGTACTTC. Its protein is CAISESAGRIYEQYF.

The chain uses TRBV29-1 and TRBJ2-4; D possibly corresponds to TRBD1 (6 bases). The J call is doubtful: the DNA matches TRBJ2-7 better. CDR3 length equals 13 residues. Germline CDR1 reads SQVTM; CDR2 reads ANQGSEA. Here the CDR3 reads CSVQLRTAYEQYF. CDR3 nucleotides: TGCAGCGTTCAACTACGGACAGCCTACGAGCAGTACTTC.

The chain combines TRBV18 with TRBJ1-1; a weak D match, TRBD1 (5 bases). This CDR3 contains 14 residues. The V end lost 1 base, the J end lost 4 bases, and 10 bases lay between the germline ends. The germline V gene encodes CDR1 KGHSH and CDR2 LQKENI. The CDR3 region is CASSPLGATTEAFF. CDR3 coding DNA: TGTGCCAGCTCACCACTCGGGGCAACCACTGAAGCTTTCTTT.

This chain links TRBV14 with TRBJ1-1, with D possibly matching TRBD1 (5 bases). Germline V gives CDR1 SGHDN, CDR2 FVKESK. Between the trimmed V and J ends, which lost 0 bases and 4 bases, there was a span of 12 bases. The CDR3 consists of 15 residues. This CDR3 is CASSQDTRGSTEAFF. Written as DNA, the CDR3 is TGTGCCAGCAGCCAAGATACAAGGGGTAGCACTGAAGCTTTCTTT. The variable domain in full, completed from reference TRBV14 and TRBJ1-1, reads EAGVTQFPSHSVIEKGQTVTLRCDPISGHDNLYWYRRVMGKEIKFLLHFVKESKQDESGMPNNRFLAERTGGTYSTLKVQPAELEDSGVYFCASSQDTRGSTEAFFGQGTRLTVV.

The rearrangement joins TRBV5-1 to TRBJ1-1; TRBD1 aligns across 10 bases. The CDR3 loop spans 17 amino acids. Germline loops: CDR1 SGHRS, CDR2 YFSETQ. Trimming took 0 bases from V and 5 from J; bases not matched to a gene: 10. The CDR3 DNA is TGCGCCAGCAGCTTGGGACAGGGGGCGATAGTAAATACTGAAGCTTTCTTT. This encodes CASSLGQGAIVNTEAFF.

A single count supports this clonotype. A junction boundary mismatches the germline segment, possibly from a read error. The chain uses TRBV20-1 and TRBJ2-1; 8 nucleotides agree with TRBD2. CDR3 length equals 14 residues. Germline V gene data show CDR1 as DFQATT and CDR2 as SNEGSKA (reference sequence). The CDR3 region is CSASGGAPGNERFF. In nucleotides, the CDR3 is TGCAGTGCTAGCGGGGGGGCTCCTGGGAATGAGCGGTTCTTC.

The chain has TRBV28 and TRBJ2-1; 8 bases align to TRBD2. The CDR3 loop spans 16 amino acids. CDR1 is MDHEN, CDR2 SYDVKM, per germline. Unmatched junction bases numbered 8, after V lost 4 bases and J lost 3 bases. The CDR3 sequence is CASSSTSGGGYNEQFF. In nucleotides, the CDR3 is TGTGCCAGCAGTTCCACTAGCGGTGGGGGCTACAATGAGCAGTTCTTC.

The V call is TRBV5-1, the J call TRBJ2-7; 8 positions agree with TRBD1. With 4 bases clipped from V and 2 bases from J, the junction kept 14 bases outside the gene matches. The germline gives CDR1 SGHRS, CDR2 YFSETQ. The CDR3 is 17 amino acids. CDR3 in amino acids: CASSLTELTGAAYEQYF. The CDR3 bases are TGCGCCAGCAGCCTAACAGAGCTGACAGGGGCGGCCTACGAGCAGTACTTC.

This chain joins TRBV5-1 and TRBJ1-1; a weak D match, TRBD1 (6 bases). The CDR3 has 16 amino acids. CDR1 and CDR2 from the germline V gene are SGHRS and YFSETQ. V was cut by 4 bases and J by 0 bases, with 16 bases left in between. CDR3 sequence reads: CASSGSGDHMNTEAFF. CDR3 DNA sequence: TGCGCCAGCAGCGGGTCAGGGGATCACATGAACACTGAAGCTTTCTTT.

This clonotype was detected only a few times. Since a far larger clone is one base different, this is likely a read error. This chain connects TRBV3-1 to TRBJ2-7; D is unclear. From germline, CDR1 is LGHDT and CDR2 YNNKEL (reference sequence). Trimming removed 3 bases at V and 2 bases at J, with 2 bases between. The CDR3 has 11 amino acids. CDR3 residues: CASSHPYEQYF. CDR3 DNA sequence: TGTGCCAGCAGCCACCCCTACGAGCAGTACTTC.

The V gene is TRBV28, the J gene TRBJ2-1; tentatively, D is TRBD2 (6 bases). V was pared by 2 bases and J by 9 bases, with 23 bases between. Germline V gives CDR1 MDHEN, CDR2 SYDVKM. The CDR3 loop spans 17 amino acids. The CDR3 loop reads CASSLEGVAGQEGEQFF. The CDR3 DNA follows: TGTGCCAGCAGTTTAGAGGGCGTGGCAGGCCAGGAGGGTGAGCAGTTCTTC.